This TCR beta chain was retrieved from a study of cytomegalovirus exposure and HLA in healthy donors. A multiplex PCR was run with 60 Vbeta primers and 13 Jbeta primers. Produced via immunoSEQ multiplex PCR; TCRdb's table is partial and in-frame only. Of about 300,000 clones in the sample, around 86% were seen once. Germline V gene data show CDR1 as LNHDA and CDR2 as SQIVND (reference sequence). V shed 4 bases and J 2 bases; nucleotides not matched to a gene: 4. The CDR3 extends over 14 amino acids. Sequenced sample: PBMCs. This TCR was sampled from a man aged 35 to 55 in good health and CMV-seropositive. The V call is TRBV19, the J call TRBJ2-7, with 8 bases lining up with TRBD1. DNA for the CDR3: TGTGCCAGTAGTACGGACAGGGTAGCCTACGAGCAGTACTTC. As protein: CASSTDRVAYEQYF.